Below, 26 T cell receptor beta chains from the same sample are listed, as sequenced in a study of shared clonotypes between healthy human individuals. Clones were read by immunoSEQ multiplex PCR, and TCRdb kept only the in-frame ones, dropping some. The sample has about half a million clones; 70% to 80% are singletons. The sequenced material came from PBMCs. The receptors were gathered from a woman between 40 and 55 years old in good health. Some clones in this sample may be carry-over from other donors' samples.

This chain connects TRBV5-1 to TRBJ2-7; D uncertain. This CDR3 has 14 residues. From germline, CDR1 is SGHRS and CDR2 YFSETQ. V lost 1 base to trimming and J lost 1 base, with 9 bases between them. The CDR3 region is CASSLSTTSYEQYF. In DNA form, the CDR3 reads TGCGCCAGCAGCTTGAGTACTACTTCCTACGAGCAGTACTTC.

The chain joins TRBV5-1 to TRBJ2-1, with 8 bases aligning to TRBD2. CDR1 is SGHRS and CDR2 is YFSETQ in the germline V gene. The J segment lost 7 bases and the V segment lost 0 bases, leaving 12 bases of the junction unmatched. This CDR3 region has 17 residues. The CDR3 coding sequence is TGCGCCAGCAGCTTGGAAGGGACTAGGGGATCTGGGAATGAGCAGTTCTTC. It codes for CASSLEGTRGSGNEQFF.

This clone has more than one count but fewer than ten. J is TRBJ1-5 and V is TRBV7-2, with D possibly TRBD1 on 5 matching bases. Germline assignment: CDR1 SGHTA and CDR2 FQGNSA. Trimming left V 5 bases short and J 6 bases short, with 14 bases between. This CDR3 region has 14 residues. The CDR3 nucleotides read TGTGCCAGCAGCCCCCGTCAGGGTACTCAGCCCCAGCATTTT. This codes for CASSPRQGTQPQHF.

The chain joins TRBV18 to TRBJ2-3; the match to TRBD2 covers 9 bases. Trimming removed 6 bases from V and 4 bases from J; junction bases left unmatched: 8. The CDR3 loop spans 15 amino acids. Looked up from germline, CDR1 is KGHSH and CDR2 is LQKENI. The CDR3 DNA reads as TGTGCCAGCTCTAATAGCGGGAGTAGGGCAGATACGCAGTATTTT. Amino acids: CASSNSGSRADTQYF.

The V call is TRBV6-6, the J call TRBJ2-7, with TRBD2 matching over 15 bases. This CDR3 is built from 16 residues. The germline gives CDR1 MNHNY, CDR2 SVGAGI (reference sequence). V lost 7 bases, J lost 5 bases, and 9 bases stayed unmatched. The DNA for the CDR3 is TGTGCCAGCACCCGGACTAGCGGGAGGGCCAATGACGAGCAGTACTTC. This encodes CASTRTSGRANDEQYF.

This rearrangement joins TRBV7-2 to TRBJ1-5, with D uncertain. Looked up from germline, CDR1 is SGHTA and CDR2 is FQGNSA. V lost 5 bases to trimming and J lost 1 base, with 12 bases between them. The CDR3 runs to 15 residues. The CDR3 DNA sequence: TGTGCCAGCAGCCAGAATAGCGGGAGCAATCAGCCCCAGCATTTT. Translated, it gives CASSQNSGSNQPQHF.

This clone was recorded once. The chain has TRBV7-2 and TRBJ2-5; 9 positions agree with TRBD1. Unmatched junction bases numbered 10, after V lost 6 bases and J lost 5 bases. The length of the CDR3 is 15 residues. Germline lookup yields CDR1 SGHTA and CDR2 FQGNSA. CDR3 amino acids: CASSRPGQGWETQYF. CDR3 nucleotide sequence: TGTGCCAGCAGTCGTCCGGGACAGGGTTGGGAGACCCAGTACTTC.

V gene TRBV7-2 combines with J gene TRBJ2-5; D ambiguous. The J call could be wrong; TRBJ2-7 is a better fit for the DNA end. This CDR3 has 14 amino acids. Germline V gives CDR1 SGHTA, CDR2 FQGNSA. The CDR3 DNA sequence: TGTGCCAGCAGCCCCGCCCTCGTCTCCTACGAGCAGTACTTC. It specifies CASSPALVSYEQYF.

This chain uses TRBV18 with TRBJ2-2; TRBD1 matches at 8 bases. This CDR3 region has 16 residues. The V segment lost 0 bases and the J segment 4 bases; nucleotides outside the gene matches: 4. Germline V gene data show CDR1 as KGHSH and CDR2 as LQKENI. The CDR3 reads CASSPPTTGATGELFF. CDR3 nucleotides: TGTGCCAGCTCACCACCAACGACAGGGGCCACCGGGGAGCTGTTTTTT. Full variable domain (remainder filled in from reference TRBV18 and TRBJ2-2): NAGVMQNPRHLVRRRGQEARLRCSPMKGHSHVYWYRQLPEEGLKFMVYLQKENIIDESGMPKERFSAEFPKEGPSILRIQQVVRGDSAAYFCASSPPTTGATGELFFGEGSRLTVL.

The V gene is TRBV19, the J gene TRBJ2-7; either TRBD1 or TRBD2 may fit D (5 bases each). CDR1 is LNHDA and CDR2 is SQIVND in the germline V gene (reference sequence). This CDR3 is built from 15 residues. Between the trimmed V and J ends, which lost 4 bases and 6 bases, there was a span of 19 bases. CDR3 amino acids: CASSTRPGTDTEQYF. The CDR3 region has the DNA TGTGCCAGTAGTACGAGACCCGGGACCGATACCGAGCAGTACTTC.

This clone has a single count. The V gene is TRBV7-2, the J gene TRBJ1-3; 9 nucleotides match TRBD1. Per germline, CDR1 SGHTA and CDR2 FQGNSA. V shed 6 bases, J shed 4 bases, and the junction held 7 bases outside the gene matches. The CDR3 covers 15 residues. The CDR3 DNA sequence: TGTGCCAGCAGAATAGGACAGGGGTCCGGAAACACCATATATTTT. Encoded protein: CASRIGQGSGNTIYF.

The J gene is TRBJ1-5, the V gene TRBV27; D is perhaps TRBD1 (5 bases). The germline gives CDR1 MNHEY, CDR2 SMNVEV (reference sequence). The CDR3 is made up of 13 amino acids. The V end was cut by 8 bases, the J end by 2 bases, with 10 bases between. CDR3 sequence reads: CASGGKGNQPQHF. The CDR3 DNA reads as TGTGCCAGCGGGGGTAAGGGCAATCAGCCCCAGCATTTT.

There are a few counts of this clone. This rearrangement joins TRBV5-1 to TRBJ2-2; 10 nucleotides match TRBD2. This CDR3 has 15 residues. CDR1 SGHRS and CDR2 YFSETQ come from the germline V gene. V was clipped by 5 bases and J by 8 bases; unmatched bases: 9. CDR3 bases: TGCGCCAGCAGTCAAAGCGGGAGGGCCTCTGGGGAGCTGTTTTTT. Translated: CASSQSGRASGELFF.

Notes on this clone: The same CDR3 is also encoded by other DNA sequences in this sample. The chain joins TRBV5-1 to TRBJ2-3, with D tentatively TRBD2 (5 bases). CDR1 is SGHRS and CDR2 is YFSETQ in the germline V gene. The CDR3 has 13 residues. Between the trimmed V and J ends, which lost 0 bases and 4 bases, there was a span of 6 bases. CDR3: CASSLELADTQYF. CDR3 DNA: TGCGCCAGCAGCTTGGAACTAGCAGATACGCAGTATTTT.

This rearrangement joins TRBV10-1 to TRBJ2-3; D may be TRBD2 (6 bases). The germline V gene encodes CDR1 WNHNN and CDR2 SYGVQD (reference sequence). V dropped 3 bases and J dropped 4 bases, with 14 bases sitting between them. This CDR3 spans 15 amino acids. CDR3 nucleotide sequence: TGCGCCAGCAGTGACTCGGGAGAAGGGGCAGATACGCAGTATTTT. Translation gives CASSDSGEGADTQYF.

This sequence joins TRBV5-1 and TRBJ2-5; D is uncertain. This CDR3 region has 14 residues. The germline V gene has CDR1 SGHRS and CDR2 YFSETQ. The V gene lost 0 bases and the J gene lost 1 base, with 7 bases spanning the gap. Here the CDR3 reads CASSLVGLQETQYF. Written as DNA, the CDR3 is TGCGCCAGCAGCTTGGTCGGGCTCCAAGAGACCCAGTACTTC.

The V and J genes are TRBV5-1 and TRBJ2-7; 8 positions agree with TRBD1. V trimming: 5 bases; J trimming: 2 bases; junction bases outside the gene matches: 9. CDR3 length: 15 amino acids. Germline V gene sequence: CDR1 SGHRS, CDR2 YFSETQ. The CDR3 DNA sequence: TGCGCCAGCAGGTCTCTTCCGGGACAGGCCTACGAGCAGTACTTC. Translating it yields CASRSLPGQAYEQYF.

The chain combines TRBV6-5 with TRBJ2-7, with a possible D match to TRBD2 (6 bases). The germline CDR1 and CDR2 sequences are MNHEY and SVGAGI. V dropped 5 bases and J dropped 6 bases, with 17 bases sitting between them. The CDR3 loop spans 14 amino acids. The CDR3: CASSPTAWGVEQYF. In nucleotides, the CDR3 is TGTGCCAGCAGTCCGACAGCGTGGGGGGTCGAGCAGTACTTC.

The chain joins TRBV28 to TRBJ1-5, with D possibly TRBD1 on 5 matching bases. V shed 7 bases and J shed 0 bases, with 7 bases lying between them. Germline V gene sequence: CDR1 MDHEN, CDR2 SYDVKM. The CDR3 is made up of 13 amino acids. The CDR3 loop reads CASMQGSNQPQHF. DNA of the CDR3: TGTGCCAGCATGCAGGGTAGCAATCAGCCCCAGCATTTT.

The chain employs TRBV19 and TRBJ2-3; 9 positions match TRBD2. This CDR3 has 14 amino acids. The V segment lost 6 bases and the J segment 7 bases; nucleotides outside the gene matches: 8. Germline CDR1 LNHDA, CDR2 SQIVND (reference sequence). CDR3 DNA sequence: TGTGCCAGTAGCTCCGGGACTAGCACTTATACGCAGTATTTT. Translated: CASSSGTSTYTQYF. Filled out from reference TRBV19 and TRBJ2-3, the complete variable domain reads DGGITQSPKYLFRKEGQNVTLSCEQNLNHDAMYWYRQDPGQGLRLIYYSQIVNDFQKGDIAEGYSVSREKKESFPLTVTSAQKNPTAFYLCASSSGTSTYTQYFGPGTRLTVL.

The genes are TRBV19 and TRBJ1-4; D gene uncertain. CDR3 size: 16 residues. V lost 6 bases, J lost 0 bases, and 14 bases lay in between. CDR1 and CDR2 from the germline V gene are LNHDA and SQIVND (reference sequence). The CDR3 coding sequence is TGTGCCAGTAGCCAACAAAGCAGCGCAACTAATGAAAAACTGTTTTTT. Its protein product is CASSQQSSATNEKLFF.

As for this clone: Other DNA sequences from this sample encode an identical CDR3 as well. The chain uses TRBV28 and TRBJ1-1; D is ambiguous. The CDR3 spans 12 residues. The V gene's germline CDR1 is MDHEN and CDR2 SYDVKM. V was cut by 3 bases and J by 0 bases, with 2 bases left in between. CDR3 region: CASSLMNTEAFF. The CDR3 coding sequence is TGTGCCAGCAGTTTGATGAACACTGAAGCTTTCTTT.

This clone was recorded only once. CDR3 sequence (DNA): TGTGCCAGCCACAGGGGAAATTATAATTCACCCCTCCACTTT. Amino acid sequence: CASHRGNYNSPLHF. The gene calls are TRBV25-1 and TRBJ1-6; 7 nucleotides line up with TRBD1. The CDR3 is made up of 14 amino acids. The trim removed 8 bases at V and 4 bases at J, leaving 5 bases unmatched. Germline-derived CDR1 and CDR2 are MGHDK and SYGVNS.

The V and J genes are TRBV9 and TRBJ2-3; TRBD2 matches at 14 bases. This CDR3 has 17 residues. CDR1 SGDLS and CDR2 YYNGEE come from the germline V gene. Trimming cost V 4 bases and J 5 bases; bases outside gene matches: 9. CDR3 sequence reads: CASSSASGTSGRDTQYF. DNA of the CDR3: TGTGCCAGCAGCTCCGCTTCTGGGACTAGCGGGAGAGATACGCAGTATTTT.

V is TRBV18 and J is TRBJ1-2; TRBD1 is a possible D gene (5 bases). The length of the CDR3 is 14 residues. The germline V and J ends were trimmed by 3 bases and 7 bases, with 15 bases remaining between them. Germline V lookup: CDR1 KGHSH, CDR2 LQKENI. The CDR3 protein is CASSPGVEAGGYTF. In DNA, the CDR3 is TGTGCCAGCTCACCGGGGGTCGAGGCTGGTGGCTACACCTTC. The whole variable domain, remainder taken from reference TRBV18 and TRBJ1-2, is NAGVMQNPRHLVRRRGQEARLRCSPMKGHSHVYWYRQLPEEGLKFMVYLQKENIIDESGMPKERFSAEFPKEGPSILRIQQVVRGDSAAYFCASSPGVEAGGYTFGSGTRLTVV.

This clone was seen only once. The V gene is TRBV28, the J gene TRBJ2-1; the match to TRBD2 covers 10 bases. In germline, CDR1 is MDHEN, CDR2 SYDVKM. V lost 4 bases to trimming and J lost 4 bases; unmatched junction nucleotides: 10. The CDR3 spans 17 residues. The CDR3, as DNA: TGTGCCAGCAGTTCTTCCTCTCTAGCGGGAGTTTACAATGAGCAGTTCTTC. Residues: CASSSSSLAGVYNEQFF. Complete variable domain (other parts from reference TRBV28 and TRBJ2-1): DVKVTQSSRYLVKRTGEKVFLECVQDMDHENMFWYRQDPGLGLRLIYFSYDVKMKEKGDIPEGYSVSREKKERFSLILESASTNQTSMYLCASSSSSLAGVYNEQFFGPGTRLTVL.